Shown below are 23 T cell receptor beta chains from a single sample sequenced in a study of T-cell memory formation after mild COVID-19. TCRdb redid the calling of the 5' RACE reads with MiXCR, one entry per CDR3 protein. The table shows 290,000 or so distinct CDR3 sequences, with less than 20% occurring only once. Sequenced input: PBMCs or a T cell subset sorted from them (not recorded which). All receptors come from a man aged 18-30 years who had mild COVID-19 (a few samples of this study predate the infection). Cell type and time point are not known.

This clonotype turned up a few times. The chain recombines TRBV6-1 with TRBJ1-2, with unresolved D. In germline, CDR1 is MNHNS, CDR2 SASEGT. V gave up 5 bases and J gave up 3 bases, with 13 bases separating them. The CDR3 sequence is 14 residues long. The CDR3 loop reads CASSRREEDYGYTF. The CDR3 coding sequence is TGTGCCAGCAGTAGAAGGGAAGAGGACTATGGCTACACCTTC.

This chain joins TRBV4-3 and TRBJ1-4; D is undetermined. Germline assignment: CDR1 LGHNA and CDR2 YSLEER. The germline V and J ends were trimmed by 1 base and 1 base, with 4 bases remaining between them. This CDR3 spans 14 amino acids. DNA of the CDR3: TGCGCCAGCAGCCAAGGGGGAACTAATGAAAAACTGTTTTTT. It yields the protein CASSQGGTNEKLFF.

In its sample, this clonotype was seen a few times. The chain combines TRBV12-3 or TRBV12-4 with TRBJ1-5, with D hard to call. CDR3 length: 12 amino acids. V was trimmed by 5 bases and J by 12 bases, leaving 14 bases between them. Here the CDR3 reads CASSPTGRDQHF. The CDR3 DNA follows: TGTGCCAGCAGTCCAACCGGCCGAGACCAGCATTTT.

This clonotype was seen a handful of times. The chain recombines TRBV19 with TRBJ2-1; D not resolved. The CDR3 loop spans 15 amino acids. Trimming removed 7 bases from V and 7 bases from J, with 20 bases in between. Germline-derived CDR1 and CDR2 are LNHDA and SQIVND (reference sequence). CDR3 sequence reads: CASKLGLGPLNEQFF. The CDR3, as DNA: TGTGCCAGTAAATTGGGCCTTGGTCCTTTAAATGAGCAGTTCTTC.

The table lists this clonotype with a few counts. CDR3 DNA sequence: TGTGCCAGCACTCTAGCAGGGGGCGGCACTGAAGCTTTCTTT. Translation gives CASTLAGGGTEAFF. The chain links TRBV7-2 to TRBJ1-1; 8 bases agree with TRBD1. V shed 7 bases, J shed 4 bases, and the junction held 8 bases outside the gene matches. CDR3 length equals 14 residues. The V gene's germline CDR1 is SGHTA and CDR2 FQGNSA.

This clonotype was observed a handful of times. The genes are TRBV6-5 and TRBJ1-1; 7 bases are a match to TRBD1. From germline, CDR1 is MNHEY and CDR2 SVGAGI. Trimming removed 7 bases from V and 10 bases from J; junction bases left unmatched: 18. The CDR3 has 15 amino acids. CDR3 amino acids: CASTAAGGADRGAFF. As DNA, the CDR3 is TGTGCCAGCACCGCAGCAGGGGGGGCGGATCGTGGAGCTTTCTTT.

This clonotype was counted a few times. The chain employs TRBV11-2 and TRBJ2-1; tentative D call: TRBD2 (6 bases). CDR3 size: 14 residues. Trimming pared 1 base from V and 9 bases from J, leaving 13 bases between. Germline assignment: CDR1 SGHAT and CDR2 FQNNGV. CDR3 loop: CASSLVEGVAEQFF. The CDR3 bases are TGTGCCAGCAGCTTAGTGGAGGGAGTCGCTGAGCAGTTCTTC.

This clonotype was counted between two and nine times. The J gene is TRBJ2-2, the V gene TRBV20-1; 10 positions agree with TRBD1. The CDR3 sequence is 17 residues long. Germline-derived CDR1 and CDR2 are DFQATT and SNEGSKA (reference sequence). The V and J ends lost 0 bases and 5 bases, in that order; junction bases with no gene match: 9. The CDR3 spells CSARDLKGQGVTGELFF. DNA for the CDR3: TGCAGTGCTAGAGATTTGAAAGGACAGGGGGTTACCGGGGAGCTGTTTTTT.

The chain carries TRBV6-6 and TRBJ2-2; 10 nucleotides line up with TRBD1. The germline CDR1 and CDR2 sequences are MNHNY and SVGAGI (reference sequence). The length of the CDR3 is 16 residues. After removal of 1 base from V and 3 bases from J, the junction contained 2 bases not matched to a gene. The DNA for the CDR3 is TGTGCCAGCAGTTACTTTGGGACAGGGGACACCGGGGAGCTGTTTTTT. It is translated as CASSYFGTGDTGELFF.

This clonotype has only a few counts. The chain links TRBV4-2 to TRBJ2-5; 7 bases are shared with TRBD2. With 4 bases clipped from V and 4 bases from J, the junction kept 6 bases outside the gene matches. This CDR3 is 14 amino acids long. CDR1 is LGHNA, CDR2 YNFKEQ, per germline. CDR3 coding DNA: TGTGCCAGCAGCCCTATGGGCGGGGGAGAGACCCAGTACTTC. It codes for CASSPMGGGETQYF.

The chain links TRBV15 to TRBJ2-1; TRBD1 is a possible D gene (6 bases). CDR3 size: 18 residues. Germline-derived CDR1 and CDR2 are LNHNV and YYDKDF (reference sequence). The germline V and J ends were trimmed by 0 bases and 4 bases, with 19 bases remaining between them. CDR3 region: CATSREMRETGPYNEQFF. In DNA form, the CDR3 reads TGTGCCACCAGCAGAGAGATGAGGGAGACAGGACCTTACAATGAGCAGTTCTTC.

The chain joins TRBV28 to TRBJ1-6; TRBD1 is a possible D gene (6 bases). Trimming removed 5 bases from V and 9 bases from J, with 17 bases in between. This CDR3 has 15 amino acids. CDR1 and CDR2 from the germline V gene are MDHEN and SYDVKM. As DNA, the CDR3 is TGTGCCAGCAGTCCTCCGACAGGCTTGGGTTCACCCCTCCACTTT. This codes for CASSPPTGLGSPLHF.

The sample holds a few counts of this clonotype. This rearrangement joins TRBV20-1 to TRBJ1-5; no clear D. CDR1 and CDR2 from the germline V gene are DFQATT and SNEGSKA (reference sequence). The V end was cut by 6 bases, the J end by 8 bases, with 17 bases between. The CDR3 length is 13 residues. CDR3 sequence: CSALEAPGKPQHF. DNA for the CDR3: TGCAGTGCCCTTGAGGCTCCCGGAAAGCCCCAGCATTTT.

There are many counts of this clonotype. The chain links TRBV4-1 to TRBJ2-3; no clear D gene. Per germline, CDR1 MGHRA and CDR2 YSYEKL. The V end lost 6 bases, the J end lost 2 bases, and 12 bases lay between the germline ends. The CDR3 extends over 14 amino acids. Here the CDR3 reads CASSSSENTDTQYF. DNA for the CDR3: TGCGCCAGCAGTTCTAGTGAGAACACAGATACGCAGTATTTT.

The gene calls are TRBV29-1 and TRBJ2-5; D uncertain. Trimming cost V 0 bases and J 1 base, with 3 bases left between them. The CDR3 totals 12 residues. The germline gives CDR1 SQVTM, CDR2 ANQGSEA. The CDR3 DNA reads TGCAGCGTTGAAGACAGCCAAGAGACCCAGTACTTC. Amino acids: CSVEDSQETQYF.

The J gene is TRBJ2-2, the V gene TRBV20-1, with a tentative D call TRBD1 (6 bases). V lost 6 bases and J lost 1, with 12 bases in between. This CDR3 is 14 amino acids long. Germline V gene lookup returns CDR1 DFQATT and CDR2 SNEGSKA (reference sequence). The CDR3 is CSAIGQMNTGELFF. CDR3 DNA sequence: TGCAGTGCCATCGGACAGATGAACACCGGGGAGCTGTTTTTT.

The V call is TRBV9, the J call TRBJ2-1; 8 bases agree with TRBD2. In germline, CDR1 is SGDLS, CDR2 YYNGEE. The CDR3 is made up of 16 amino acids. Unmatched junction bases numbered 9, after V lost 0 bases and J lost 7 bases. The CDR3: CASSVAGGPSINEQFF. CDR3 in DNA: TGTGCCAGCAGCGTAGCGGGGGGGCCGTCGATAAATGAGCAGTTCTTC. The full variable domain, in which reference TRBV9 and TRBJ2-1 provide the parts outside the CDR3, is DSGVTQTPKHLITATGQRVTLRCSPRSGDLSVYWYQQSLDQGLQFLIQYYNGEERAKGNILERFSAQQFPDLHSELNLSSLELGDSALYFCASSVAGGPSINEQFFGPGTRLTVL.

The J gene is TRBJ2-7, the V gene TRBV7-9, with TRBD1 as a possible D gene (6 bases). With 5 bases removed from V and 3 bases from J, the gap between germline ends came to 11 bases. The CDR3 runs 13 residues. CDR1 is SEHNR and CDR2 is FQNEAQ in the germline V gene (reference sequence). The CDR3 protein is CASSPGQHYEQYF. For the CDR3, the DNA is TGTGCCAGCAGCCCAGGACAGCACTACGAGCAGTACTTC.

Ten or more counts support this clonotype. The chain carries TRBV7-9 and TRBJ2-7, with D uncertain. The germline V and J ends were trimmed by 4 bases and 2 bases, with 9 bases remaining between them. The germline V gene has CDR1 SEHNR and CDR2 FQNEAQ (reference sequence). CDR3 size: 13 residues. The CDR3 loop reads CASSSGRAYEQYF. CDR3 bases: TGTGCCAGCAGCTCTGGACGGGCCTACGAGCAGTACTTC.

This chain links TRBV5-1 with TRBJ2-1; unclear D gene. CDR3 size: 11 residues. From germline, CDR1 is SGHRS and CDR2 YFSETQ. Trimming shortened V by 5 bases and J by 9 bases, and 9 bases separated the two germline ends. The CDR3 region is CASRLGGEQFF. DNA of the CDR3: TGCGCCAGCAGGCTGGGTGGTGAGCAGTTCTTC. The full variable domain, with the rest looked up from reference TRBV5-1 and TRBJ2-1, is KAGVTQTPRYLIKTRGQQVTLSCSPISGHRSVSWYQQTPGQGLQFLFEYFSETQRNKGNFPGRFSGRQFSNSRSEMNVSTLELGDSALYLCASRLGGEQFFGPGTRLTVL.

This clonotype showed up just a few times. V and J are TRBV7-9 and TRBJ2-1, with 9 bases lining up with TRBD2. The CDR3 runs to 15 residues. J lost 5 bases, V lost 2 bases, and 4 bases had no gene match. Germline V gene lookup returns CDR1 SEHNR and CDR2 FQNEAQ (reference sequence). As DNA, the CDR3 is TGTGCCAGCAGCTTAATGGCGGGGGGGCACAATGAGCAGTTCTTC. Translating gives CASSLMAGGHNEQFF.

The chain has TRBV4-2 and TRBJ2-6; no clear D. The CDR3 spans 16 residues. Germline CDR1 and CDR2: LGHNA and YNFKEQ. Trimming took off 0 bases at V and 0 bases at J, with 6 bases between the two ends. The CDR3 nucleotides are TGTGCCAGCAGCCAAGACAGAAACTCTGGGGCCAACGTCCTGACTTTC. As protein: CASSQDRNSGANVLTF.

This clonotype has a handful of counts. The V gene is TRBV5-1, the J gene TRBJ2-3; D unclear. CDR1 SGHRS and CDR2 YFSETQ come from the germline V gene. The V end lost 2 bases, the J end lost 1 base, and 8 bases lay between the germline ends. This CDR3 contains 14 residues. DNA of the CDR3: TGCGCCAGCAGCTTATTTCGTGGCACAGATACGCAGTATTTT. It encodes CASSLFRGTDTQYF.